Described below is a single TCR beta chain sequence and its context. One junction end does not reproduce the germline sequence, and a read error may be involved. This entry comes from a study of CD4 and CD8 cells across lung adenocarcinoma regions. The CDR3 consists of 17 residues. Germline values: CDR1 MNHNS, CDR2 SASEGT. From the PCR reads, TCRdb called clonotypes with MiXCR, one entry per CDR3 protein. Of 22,000 or so distinct CDR3 sequences in the sample, over 50% were seen once. The sequence derives from a female donor with lung adenocarcinoma. The CD4 and CD8 labels of this study may be unreliable. The specimen was CD8+ T cells from the center of a lung tumor. V usage is TRBV6-1 and J usage is TRBJ2-2; TRBD1 agrees at 9 bases. CDR3 residues: CASSDPLTGGRTGELYF. DNA of the CDR3: TGTGCCAGCAGTGATCCACTCACAGGGGGGAGGACAGGGGAGCTGTATTTT.